Below are 19 T cell receptor beta chains sequenced from a single sample in a study of shared clonotypes between healthy human individuals. Here immunoSEQ multiplex PCR was the method, and the copy in TCRdb shows in-frame clones only, minus some. The sample lists approximately 1,000,000 clones; about 80% were seen once. Material: memory CD4+ T cells from PBMCs. Noted subset: CD45RA-negative fraction. The receptors were sampled from a man between 18 and 35 years old in good health. Some clones in this sample may be carry-over from other donors' samples.

This clone appeared once. The chain has TRBV19 and TRBJ2-3; 8 nucleotides line up with TRBD1. The CDR3 sequence is 17 residues long. J was trimmed by 4 bases and V by 5 bases; bases with no gene match: 14. Germline-derived CDR1 and CDR2 are LNHDA and SQIVND (reference sequence). CDR3 sequence: CASSAHRTGMRADTQYF. As DNA, the CDR3 is TGTGCCAGTAGTGCCCACCGGACAGGGATGCGCGCAGATACGCAGTATTTT.

The J gene is TRBJ2-7, the V gene TRBV2; 8 bases align to TRBD1. Germline CDR1 and CDR2: SNHLY and FYNNEI. This CDR3 region has 13 residues. CDR3: CAGRDRGGHEQYF. CDR3 nucleotides: TGTGCGGGGAGAGACAGGGGAGGCCACGAGCAGTACTTC.

In regard to this clone: A much larger clonotype is one base distant, so this may be a read error. In this CDR3 the conserved last residue, phenylalanine or tryptophan, is missing, so a read error is likely. This chain joins TRBV2 and TRBJ2-7, with D perhaps assigned TRBD1 or TRBD2 (5 bases each). There are 14 residues in the CDR3. In germline, CDR1 is SNHLY, CDR2 FYNNEI. The germline V and J ends were trimmed by 7 bases and 6 bases, with 19 bases remaining between them. CDR3 loop: CASKSRDASAEQYS. The CDR3 nucleotides are TGTGCCAGCAAGTCCCGGGACGCCTCGGCCGAGCAGTACTCC.

The chain uses TRBV5-1 and TRBJ2-7, with 7 bases fitting TRBD1. The germline CDR1 and CDR2 sequences are SGHRS and YFSETQ. The junction had 9 bases not matched to a gene; V was cut back by 4 bases and J by 2 bases. The CDR3 is 15 residues long. Here the CDR3 reads CASSGGQSTTYEQYF. CDR3 nucleotide sequence: TGCGCCAGCAGCGGGGGACAGAGCACGACCTACGAGCAGTACTTC. Looking up the rest from reference TRBV5-1 and TRBJ2-7 gives the full variable domain: KAGVTQTPRYLIKTRGQQVTLSCSPISGHRSVSWYQQTPGQGLQFLFEYFSETQRNKGNFPGRFSGRQFSNSRSEMNVSTLELGDSALYLCASSGGQSTTYEQYFGPGTRLTVT.

The chain couples TRBV6-1 to TRBJ2-7; D is possibly TRBD2 (6 bases). This CDR3 has 18 residues. CDR1 and CDR2 (germline): MNHNS, SASEGT. V was trimmed by 0 bases and J by 0 bases, leaving 18 bases between them. In DNA, the CDR3 is TGTGCCAGCAGTGAAGCGGGGCGGGACCGCCTGAGCTCCTACGAGCAGTACTTC. Amino acids: CASSEAGRDRLSSYEQYF.

This clone appeared once. The rearrangement uses TRBV11-3 and TRBJ2-1; 7 bases map to TRBD2. The CDR3 is 16 amino acids. After removal of 4 bases from V and 0 bases from J, the junction contained 6 bases not matched to a gene. Germline assignment: CDR1 SGHNT and CDR2 YENEEA. The CDR3 sequence: CASSWASGSSYNEQFF. In DNA form, the CDR3 reads TGTGCCAGCAGCTGGGCTAGCGGTAGCTCCTACAATGAGCAGTTCTTC.

The rearrangement links TRBV7-9 to TRBJ2-7, with TRBD1 matching over 9 bases. V dropped 5 bases and J dropped 4; count of bases not matched to a gene: 12. Germline CDR1 and CDR2: SEHNR and FQNEAQ (reference sequence). This CDR3 is built from 16 residues. CDR3 sequence: CASSVPGQGPLYEQYF. In nucleotides, the CDR3 is TGTGCCAGCAGCGTGCCGGGACAGGGCCCTTTATACGAGCAGTACTTC.

The chain couples TRBV5-6 to TRBJ1-2; TRBD1 is a possible D gene (5 bases). CDR1 is SGHDT, CDR2 YYEEEE, per germline. The CDR3 contains 16 residues. The V gene lost 4 bases and the J gene lost 7 bases, with 23 bases spanning the gap. DNA for the CDR3: TGTGCCAGCAGCCTCACATATGCGGGACGAGAGGGTGGCTACACCTTC. This gives the protein CASSLTYAGREGGYTF.

This clone came up a few times. The chain employs TRBV7-2 and TRBJ2-2, with D possibly TRBD2 on 6 matching bases. CDR3 length: 18 residues. With 2 bases removed from V and 9 bases from J, the gap between germline ends came to 25 bases. Germline lookup yields CDR1 SGHTA and CDR2 FQGNSA. The CDR3 loop is CASSLFPVGSGRIWELFF. DNA for the CDR3: TGTGCCAGCAGCTTATTCCCCGTGGGTAGCGGTCGTATCTGGGAGCTGTTTTTT.

The chain is built from TRBV11-3 and TRBJ2-3, with 7 bases matching TRBD2. The V and J ends lost 0 bases and 7 bases, in that order; junction bases with no gene match: 13. Germline V gene lookup returns CDR1 SGHNT and CDR2 YENEEA. The CDR3 has 17 amino acids. The CDR3 spells CASSLEGTIGGGNTQYF. The CDR3 nucleotides are TGTGCCAGCAGCTTAGAAGGGACTATAGGCGGCGGGAATACGCAGTATTTT. The full variable domain, with the rest looked up from reference TRBV11-3 and TRBJ2-3, is EAGVVQSPRYKIIEKKQPVAFWCNPISGHNTLYWYLQNLGQGPELLIRYENEEAVDDSQLPKDRFSAERLKGVDSTLKIQPAELGDSAVYLCASSLEGTIGGGNTQYFGPGTRLTVL.

The rearrangement uses TRBV27 and TRBJ2-5; D assignment may be TRBD1 or TRBD2 (5 bases each). The CDR3 totals 16 residues. Germline assignment: CDR1 MNHEY and CDR2 SMNVEV (reference sequence). Trimming stripped 5 bases from V and 5 bases from J, with 21 bases between. The DNA for the CDR3 is TGTGCCAGCAGTCCGACCTGGCAGGCCGGGGCGGAGACCCAGTACTTC. It translates to CASSPTWQAGAETQYF.

With regard to this clone: This may be a read error: a much more frequent sequence differs by one nucleotide. Other DNA sequences in the same sample also yield this CDR3. The chain recombines TRBV6-5 with TRBJ1-1, with D perhaps TRBD1 (6 bases). Germline lookup yields CDR1 MNHEY and CDR2 SVGAGI. This CDR3 is 15 amino acids long. The CDR3 here is CASSKNRDLNTEAFF. The CDR3 region has the DNA TGTGCCAGCAGTAAAAACAGGGACCTGAACACTGAGGCTTTCTTT.

The J gene is TRBJ1-2, the V gene TRBV6-1; no reliable D call. Germline V gene lookup returns CDR1 MNHNS and CDR2 SASEGT. V was shortened by 0 bases and J by 5 bases, with 7 bases between the two germline ends. The CDR3 runs to 13 residues. In DNA, the CDR3 is TGTGCCAGCAGTGAAGCTTGGCAGTATGGCTACACCTTC. It translates to CASSEAWQYGYTF.

The chain links TRBV4-1 to TRBJ2-2; 9 bases are shared with TRBD2. V shed 1 base, J shed 5 bases, and the junction held 5 bases outside the gene matches. The germline V gene encodes CDR1 MGHRA and CDR2 YSYEKL. CDR3 length: 16 residues. CDR3 loop: CASSQGGLAQTGELFF. The CDR3 bases are TGCGCCAGCAGCCAAGGGGGACTAGCTCAGACCGGGGAGCTGTTTTTT.

The chain links TRBV19 to TRBJ2-7; 12 nucleotides align to TRBD2. Germline V gene data show CDR1 as LNHDA and CDR2 as SQIVND (reference sequence). J gave up 2 bases and V 3 bases, and 14 bases lay outside the gene matches. CDR3 length: 19 residues. The CDR3 here is CASSMRAPGLAGYAYEQYF. The CDR3 DNA reads as TGTGCCAGTAGTATGCGGGCCCCGGGACTAGCGGGTTACGCCTACGAGCAGTACTTC.

The J gene is TRBJ2-7, the V gene TRBV28, with TRBD1 identical over 9 bases. This CDR3 is built from 14 residues. Per the germline V gene, CDR1 is MDHEN and CDR2 is SYDVKM. Trimming took 8 bases from V and 7 from J; bases not matched to a gene: 12. The CDR3 nucleotides read TGTGCCAGCCAAAGGGTGGGACAGGGTCTAGAGCAGTACTTC. Amino acids: CASQRVGQGLEQYF.

This chain links TRBV5-4 with TRBJ2-7; TRBD1 agrees at 7 bases. V lost 3 bases, J lost 2 bases, and 8 bases stayed unmatched. Germline-derived CDR1 and CDR2 are SGHNT and YYREEE (reference sequence). This CDR3 is 15 amino acids long. DNA for the CDR3: TGTGCCAGCAGCTCCGGGACAGCGAGTCCCTACGAGCAGTACTTC. This encodes CASSSGTASPYEQYF. Complete variable domain (other parts from reference TRBV5-4 and TRBJ2-7): ETGVTQSPTHLIKTRGQQVTLRCSSQSGHNTVSWYQQALGQGPQFIFQYYREEENGRGNFPPRFSGLQFPNYSSELNVNALELDDSALYLCASSSGTASPYEQYFGPGTRLTVT.

This clone has a single count. At one end, the junction sequence differs from germline, possibly due to a read error. The rearrangement links TRBV7-3 to TRBJ2-3, with D maybe TRBD2 (5 bases). The CDR3 contains 15 residues. The germline V gene encodes CDR1 SGHTA and CDR2 FQGTGA. The CDR3 nucleotides are TGTGCCAGCAGCCTAACTAGTACTCCGGGCAATACGCAGTATTTT. It yields the protein CASSLTSTPGNTQYF.

The rearrangement uses TRBV25-1 and TRBJ2-2; D is unresolved. The ends were cut back, 4 bases at V and 3 bases at J, with 12 bases in the middle. This CDR3 region has 15 residues. CDR1 and CDR2 from the germline V gene are MGHDK and SYGVNS. DNA of the CDR3: TGTGCCAGCAGTGCCGCGGTTGGGGACACCGGGGAGCTGTTTTTT. It yields the protein CASSAAVGDTGELFF.